This T cell receptor (beta chain) is drawn from a study of technical replicates of blood from several donors. With V trimmed by 5 bases and J by 2 bases, 6 bases remained unmatched. The CDR3 runs 16 residues. Germline V gene data show CDR1 as SGHNT and CDR2 as YENEEA. This clone showed up just once. The repertoire was sequenced with immunoSEQ multiplex PCR; TCRdb's copy has only in-frame clones and lacks some. In the table there are roughly 70,000 clones, approximately 90% of which are singletons. The chain uses TRBV11-3 and TRBJ1-6; 7 bases are shared with TRBD1. The sequence came from a human donor in good health. Some clones in this sample may be carry-over from other donors' samples. Sequencing was carried out using PBMCs. CDR3 sequence (DNA): TGTGCCAGCAGCCCCGAGGGGGCTACCTATAATTCACCCCTCCACTTT. Its translation: CASSPEGATYNSPLHF. Using reference TRBV11-3 and TRBJ1-6 for the parts outside the CDR3, the full variable domain is EAGVVQSPRYKIIEKKQPVAFWCNPISGHNTLYWYLQNLGQGPELLIRYENEEAVDDSQLPKDRFSAERLKGVDSTLKIQPAELGDSAVYLCASSPEGATYNSPLHFGNGTRLTVT.